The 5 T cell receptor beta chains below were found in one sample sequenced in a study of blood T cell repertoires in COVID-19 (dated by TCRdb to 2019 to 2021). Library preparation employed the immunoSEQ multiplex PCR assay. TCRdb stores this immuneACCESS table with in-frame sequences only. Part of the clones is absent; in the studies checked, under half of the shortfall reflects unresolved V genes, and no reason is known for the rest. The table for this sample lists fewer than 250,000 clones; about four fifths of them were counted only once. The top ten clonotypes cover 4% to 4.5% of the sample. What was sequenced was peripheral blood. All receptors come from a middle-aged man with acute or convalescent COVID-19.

As DNA, the CDR3 is TGTGCCAGCAGCTTAGTCGAGGGGGCAGTTGGCACTGAAGCTTTCTTT. Protein product: CASSLVEGAVGTEAFF. The chain is built from TRBV7-8 and TRBJ1-1; TRBD1 matches 7 bases. V shed 1 base and J 4 bases; nucleotides not matched to a gene: 9. The CDR3 runs 16 residues. The germline V gene encodes CDR1 SGHVS and CDR2 FQNEAQ.

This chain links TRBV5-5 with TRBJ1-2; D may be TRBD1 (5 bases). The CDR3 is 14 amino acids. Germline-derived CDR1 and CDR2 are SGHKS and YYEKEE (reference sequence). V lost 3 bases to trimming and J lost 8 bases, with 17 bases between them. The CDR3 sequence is CASSWRGEVRGYTF. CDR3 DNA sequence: TGTGCCAGCAGCTGGAGGGGAGAGGTGAGGGGCTACACCTTC.

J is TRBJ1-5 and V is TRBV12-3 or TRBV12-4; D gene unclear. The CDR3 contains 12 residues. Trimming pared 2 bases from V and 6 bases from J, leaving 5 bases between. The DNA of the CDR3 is TGTGCCAGCAGTTTAACCGGTCAGCCCCAGCATTTT. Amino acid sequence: CASSLTGQPQHF.

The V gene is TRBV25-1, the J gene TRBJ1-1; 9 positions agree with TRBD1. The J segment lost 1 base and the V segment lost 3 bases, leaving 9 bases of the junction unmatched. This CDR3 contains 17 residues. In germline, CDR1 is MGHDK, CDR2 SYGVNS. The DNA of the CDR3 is TGTGCCAGCAGTGACCCGGACAGGGGCCCAGGGAACACTGAAGCTTTCTTT. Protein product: CASSDPDRGPGNTEAFF.

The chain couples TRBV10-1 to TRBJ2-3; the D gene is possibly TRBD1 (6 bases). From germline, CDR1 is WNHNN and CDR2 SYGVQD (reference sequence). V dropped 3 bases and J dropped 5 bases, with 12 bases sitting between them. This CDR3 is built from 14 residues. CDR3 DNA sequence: TGCGCCAGCAGTGACTCAGGGGAGATAGATACGCAGTATTTT. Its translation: CASSDSGEIDTQYF.